This T cell receptor (beta chain) was profiled in a study of blood T cell repertoires in COVID-19 (TCRdb year 2020). The study in broad terms: Collaborator samples came from the United States, Italy and Spain and covered acute and convalescent phases of COVID-19. The prospective study material was composed of cDNA or gDNA derived from T cells, B-cell-depleted T cells, or PBMCs. The dataset comprised deeply sampled blood TCRbeta repertoires from subjects exposed to, actively infected with, or recovered from COVID-19. The repertoires were released in a freely available public database meant as a resource for research on the immune response to SARS-CoV-2. Samples were obtained from the ongoing ImmuneRACE study (first 160 participants) and from 1,254 subjects provided by 6 global collaborators. Nearly every sample came with metadata listing a de-identified subject ID, COVID-19 status, age in years and sex. Where available, HLA class I and class II types were obtained from metadata supplied by the sample provider rather than from assay-based typing.

Per the germline V gene, SNHLY is the CDR1 and FYNNEI is the CDR2. V is pruned by 4 bases and J by 6 bases, leaving 18 bases of the junction without a gene match. The CDR3 holds 17 amino acids from the cysteine to the phenylalanine. The retained sequence is limited to the CDR3, 51 bases, with the frame set at the first base. Summary of the overall study and its limitations: The quantity of clinical and demographic metadata differed by source and by participant and was supplied without curation.

Notes on this clone: Its antigen is still unknown. The sample holds no much larger clone one base away, and base qualities are not on file.

Collaborating institutions collected whole blood in K2EDTA tubes following their own protocols. Collaborator samples were shipped for TCRbeta analysis as frozen whole blood, isolated PBMCs, or DNA extracted from either sample type. The immunoSEQ Assay, a bias-controlled multiplex PCR, was used to amplify TCRbeta CDR3 regions from genomic DNA. As for the original processing: Within the assay, amplification of reference gene primers was used to estimate how many nucleated cells each sample contained. To quantify the absolute abundance of each unique TCRbeta CDR3 rearrangement, sequence reads were collapsed and filtered. For each sample, productive Simpson clonality was calculated as the square root of Simpson's diversity index over productive rearrangements. Sourced from immuneACCESS, this table was stored by TCRdb with only in-frame sequences that have V and J called. A share of the clones is absent; for the studies checked, an unresolved V gene accounts for under half, and the remainder has no known explanation. The V and J calls and the clone size are those of that table, but D and trimming were determined from the DNA. Within this sample are roughly 140,000 clones, with 80% of them counted one time only. Of the sample, approximately 12% falls within the top ten clones.

What was sequenced was peripheral blood. This clonotype originated in a man aged 60-69 years with active or convalescent COVID-19. The sequence links TRBV2 to TRBJ2-7; the central 7 bases match TRBD2. CDR3 loop: CASSVGGGYAGAGEQYF. In nucleotides, the sequence is TGTGCCAGCAGTGTTGGAGGAGGGTATGCGGGAGCGGGCGAGCAGTACTTC. When the CDR3 is completed using the reference TRBV2 and TRBJ2-7 genes on either side, the full variable domain is EPEVTQTPSHQVTQMGQEVILRCVPISNHLYFYWYRQILGQKVEFLVSFYNNEISEKSEIFDDQFSVERPDGSNFTLKIRSTKLEDSAMYFCASSVGGGYAGAGEQYFGPGTRLTVT.